This T cell receptor beta chain came from a study of regulatory T cells in long-lasting Graves disease. Study as a whole: The study enrolled newly diagnosed Graves' patients on antithyroid drugs under 3 months.

Time point denoted: newly diagnosed GD, antithyroid drugs for less than 3 months. Preparation of the TCR library used RNA extracted from PBMCs. Study results and caveats: Segments TRBV28, TRBJ1-2 and TRBJ2-5 showed preferential usage in persistent disease.

This clonotype was seen more than once but under ten times. What it binds is not known. V lost 5 bases, J lost 2 bases, and 16 bases lay in between. This CDR3 has 16 residues. Germline assignment: CDR1 LNHDA and CDR2 SQIVND (reference sequence). In building TCR beta libraries, iRepertoire HTBI primers were used together with Arm-PCR of CDR3 regions. TCRdb redid the calling of the multiplex PCR reads with MiXCR, one entry per CDR3 protein. The data hold roughly 610,000 distinct CDR3 sequences, with around 16% observed a single time. This same sample was also part of a study on T cells in Graves' hyperthyroidism and ophthalmopathy. That work adds: Exclusions: uncontrolled infection, other autoimmune disease, pregnancy, lactation. Carried out on the TCR CDR3, a first-round RT-PCR used the HTBI primer set.

The receptor comes from a man between 18 and 29 years old with Graves disease. The sequencing here drew on peripheral blood mononuclear cells (PBMCs), taken at new diagnosis, from a patient treated with antithyroid drugs. The chain has TRBV19 and TRBJ2-1, with D possibly matching TRBD2 (6 bases). CDR3 sequence: CASSPLEGGTYNEQFF. The CDR3 DNA is TGTGCCAGTAGTCCCCTAGAGGGCGGGACCTACAATGAGCAGTTCTTC.